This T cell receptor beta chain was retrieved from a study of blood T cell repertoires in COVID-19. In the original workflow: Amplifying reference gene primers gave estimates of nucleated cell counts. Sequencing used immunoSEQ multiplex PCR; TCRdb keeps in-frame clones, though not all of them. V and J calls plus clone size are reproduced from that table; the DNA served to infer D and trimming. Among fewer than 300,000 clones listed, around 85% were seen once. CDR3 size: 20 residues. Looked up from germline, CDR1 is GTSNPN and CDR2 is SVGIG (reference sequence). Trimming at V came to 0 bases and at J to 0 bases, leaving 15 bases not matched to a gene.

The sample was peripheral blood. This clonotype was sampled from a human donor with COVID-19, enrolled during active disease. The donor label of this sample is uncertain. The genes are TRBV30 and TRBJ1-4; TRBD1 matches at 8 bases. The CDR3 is CAWSVWGPGTGTATNEKLFF. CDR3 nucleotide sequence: TGTGCCTGGAGTGTATGGGGCCCTGGGACAGGCACTGCAACTAATGAAAAACTGTTTTTT. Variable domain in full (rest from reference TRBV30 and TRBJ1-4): SQTIHQWPATLVQPVGSPLSLECTVEGTSNPNLYWYRQAAGRGLQLLFYSVGIGQISSEVPQNLSASRPQDRQFILSSKKLLLSDSGFYLCAWSVWGPGTGTATNEKLFFGSGTQLSVL.